This entry describes one T cell receptor beta chain. The antigen is not known. V was clipped by 3 bases and J by 2 bases, with 7 bases between them. CDR3 length: 13 amino acids. The V gene's germline CDR1 is SEHNR and CDR2 FQNEAQ (reference sequence). The entry originates in a study of OX40 agonist ivuxolimab in advanced cancers. Study results and limitations: Expanded clones tended on average to be more numerous among CD8+ T cells than CD4+. At 0.1 to 3.0 mg/kg, CD4+ and CD8+ blood T cells expanded clonally by week 6. Among some nonresponders, normalized T-cell clonal expansion was also low.

TCRdb keeps only in-frame clones here, not all; method: immunoSEQ multiplex PCR. This sample has 98,000 or so clones, with about 80% found just once. The timepoints at which blood was sampled were baseline, cycle 4 day 1, and cycle 7 day 1. This clonotype was sampled from an adult with an advanced solid tumor such as melanoma, head and neck, liver or kidney cancer. The chain uses TRBV7-9 and TRBJ2-5; D might be TRBD2 (5 bases). The material sequenced was CD4+ or CD8+ T cells sorted from blood, taken in a trial of the OX40 agonist ivuxolimab. The chain's CDR3 is CASSFSGQETQYF. CDR3 DNA: TGTGCCAGCAGCTTCTCGGGGCAAGAGACCCAGTACTTC.